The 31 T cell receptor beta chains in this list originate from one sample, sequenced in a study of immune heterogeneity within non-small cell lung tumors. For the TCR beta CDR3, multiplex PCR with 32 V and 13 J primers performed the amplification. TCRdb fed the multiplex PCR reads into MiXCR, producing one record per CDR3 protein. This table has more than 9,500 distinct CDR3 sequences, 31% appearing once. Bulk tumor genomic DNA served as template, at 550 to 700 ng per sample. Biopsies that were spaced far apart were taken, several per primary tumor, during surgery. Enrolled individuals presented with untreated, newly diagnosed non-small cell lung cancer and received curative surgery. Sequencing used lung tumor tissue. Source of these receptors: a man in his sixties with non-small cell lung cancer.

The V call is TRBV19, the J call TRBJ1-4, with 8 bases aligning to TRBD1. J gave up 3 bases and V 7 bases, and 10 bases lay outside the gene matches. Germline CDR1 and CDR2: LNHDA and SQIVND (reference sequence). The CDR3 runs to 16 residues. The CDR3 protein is CASTTRQGRANEKLFF. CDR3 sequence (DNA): TGTGCCAGTACCACCCGACAGGGGCGGGCTAATGAAAAACTGTTTTTT.

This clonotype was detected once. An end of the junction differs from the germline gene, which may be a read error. CDR3 in DNA: TGTGCCGGCAGCCCCAGGACAGGGGGCGCTGGGGCCAACGTCCTGACTTTC. It codes for CAGSPRTGGAGANVLTF. The V call is TRBV11-3, the J call TRBJ2-6; 11 bases agree with TRBD1. The V gene's germline CDR1 is SGHNT and CDR2 YENEEA. This CDR3 has 17 residues.

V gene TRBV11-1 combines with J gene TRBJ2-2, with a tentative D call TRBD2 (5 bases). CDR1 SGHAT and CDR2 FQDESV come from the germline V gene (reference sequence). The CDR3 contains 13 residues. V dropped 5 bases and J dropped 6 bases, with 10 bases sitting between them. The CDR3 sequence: CASSKRGAGELFF. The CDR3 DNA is TGTGCCAGCAGCAAACGGGGTGCCGGGGAGCTGTTTTTT.

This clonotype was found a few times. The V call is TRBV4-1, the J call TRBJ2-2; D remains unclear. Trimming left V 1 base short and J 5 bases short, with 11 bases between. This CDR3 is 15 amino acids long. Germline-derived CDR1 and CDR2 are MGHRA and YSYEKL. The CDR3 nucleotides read TGCGCCAGCAGCCAAGCTCGGGCCAAAACCGGGGAGCTGTTTTTT. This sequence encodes CASSQARAKTGELFF.

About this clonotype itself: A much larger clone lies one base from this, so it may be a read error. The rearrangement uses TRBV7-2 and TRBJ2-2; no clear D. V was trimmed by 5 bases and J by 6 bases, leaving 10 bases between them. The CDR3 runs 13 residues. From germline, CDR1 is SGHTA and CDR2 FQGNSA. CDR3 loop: CASSMKVPGELFF. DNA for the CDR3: TGTGCCAGCAGCATGAAGGTTCCCGGGGAGCTGTTTTTT. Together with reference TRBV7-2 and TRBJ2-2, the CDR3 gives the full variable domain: GAGVSQSPSNKVTEKGKDVELRCDPISGHTALYWYRQSLGQGLEFLIYFQGNSAPDKSGLPSDRFSAERTGGSVSTLTIQRTQQEDSAVYLCASSMKVPGELFFGEGSRLTVL.

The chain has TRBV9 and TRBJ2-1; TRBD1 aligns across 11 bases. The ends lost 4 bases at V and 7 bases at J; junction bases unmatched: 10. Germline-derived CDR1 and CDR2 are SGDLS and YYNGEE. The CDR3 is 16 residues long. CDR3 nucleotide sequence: TGTGCCAGCAGCTCTCCAAGGGACAGGGGGGGGAATGAGCAGTTCTTC. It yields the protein CASSSPRDRGGNEQFF.

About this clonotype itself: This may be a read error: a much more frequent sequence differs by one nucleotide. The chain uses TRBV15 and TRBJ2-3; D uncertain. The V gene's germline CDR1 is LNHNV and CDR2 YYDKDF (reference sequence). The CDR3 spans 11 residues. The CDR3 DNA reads TGTGTCACCAGCAGTAAGGATACGCAGTATTTT. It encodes CVTSSKDTQYF.

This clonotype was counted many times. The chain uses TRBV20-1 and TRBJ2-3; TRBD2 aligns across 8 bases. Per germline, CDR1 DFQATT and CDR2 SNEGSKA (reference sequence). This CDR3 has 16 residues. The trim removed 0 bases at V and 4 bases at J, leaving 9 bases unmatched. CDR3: CSAREGTSRRADTQYF. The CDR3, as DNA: TGCAGTGCTAGAGAGGGGACTAGTCGCAGGGCAGATACGCAGTATTTT.

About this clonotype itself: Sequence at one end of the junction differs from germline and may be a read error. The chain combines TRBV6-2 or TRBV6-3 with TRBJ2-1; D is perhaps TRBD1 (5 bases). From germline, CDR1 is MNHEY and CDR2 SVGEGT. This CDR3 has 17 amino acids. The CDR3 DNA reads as TGTGCCAGCAGTGACTCTTCGCAGGGTAGCTCCTACAATGAGCAGTTCTTC. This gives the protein CASSDSSQGSSYNEQFF.

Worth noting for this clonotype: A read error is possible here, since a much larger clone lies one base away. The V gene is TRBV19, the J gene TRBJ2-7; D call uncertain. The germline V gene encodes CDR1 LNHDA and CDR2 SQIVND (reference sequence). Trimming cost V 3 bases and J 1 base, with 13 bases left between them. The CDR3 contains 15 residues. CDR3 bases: TGTGCCAGTAGTATGGGAAACCAAGCTTCCTACGAGCAGTACTTC. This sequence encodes CASSMGNQASYEQYF.

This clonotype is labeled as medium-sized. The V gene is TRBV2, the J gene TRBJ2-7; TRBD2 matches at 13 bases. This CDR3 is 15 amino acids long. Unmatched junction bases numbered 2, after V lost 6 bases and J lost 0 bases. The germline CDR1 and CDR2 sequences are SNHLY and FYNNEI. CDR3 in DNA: TGTGCCAGCAGAGGGACTAGCGGGATCTCCTACGAGCAGTACTTC. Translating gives CASRGTSGISYEQYF.

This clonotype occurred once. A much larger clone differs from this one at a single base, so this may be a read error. Written as DNA, the CDR3 is TGTGCCAGCAGTGCCCGAGGCAAGGTCGCTGAGCAGTTCTTC. Its protein is CASSARGKVAEQFF. This rearrangement joins TRBV6-1 to TRBJ2-1, with no clear D. Germline loops: CDR1 MNHNS, CDR2 SASEGT. Trimming took off 4 bases at V and 9 bases at J, with 16 bases between the two ends. This CDR3 spans 14 amino acids.

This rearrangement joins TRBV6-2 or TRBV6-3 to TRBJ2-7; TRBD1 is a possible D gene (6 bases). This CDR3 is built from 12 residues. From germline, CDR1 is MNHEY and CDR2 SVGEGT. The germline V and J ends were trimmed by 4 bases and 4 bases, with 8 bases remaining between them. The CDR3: CASSSTGYEQYF. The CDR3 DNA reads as TGTGCCAGCAGTTCTACAGGGTACGAGCAGTACTTC.

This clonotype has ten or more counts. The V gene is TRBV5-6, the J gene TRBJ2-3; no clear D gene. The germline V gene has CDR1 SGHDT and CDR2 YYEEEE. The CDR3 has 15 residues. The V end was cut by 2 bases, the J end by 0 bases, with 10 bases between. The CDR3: CASSFPGSSTDTQYF. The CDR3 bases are TGTGCCAGCAGCTTCCCCGGGTCCAGCACAGATACGCAGTATTTT.

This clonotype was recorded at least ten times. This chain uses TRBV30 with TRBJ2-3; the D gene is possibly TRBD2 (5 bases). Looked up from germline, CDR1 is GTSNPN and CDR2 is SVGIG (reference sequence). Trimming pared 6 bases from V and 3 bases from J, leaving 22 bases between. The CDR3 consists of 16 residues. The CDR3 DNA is TGTGCCTGCCCCTTGGGCAGCGGAGAGATGACAGATACGCAGTATTTT. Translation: CACPLGSGEMTDTQYF.

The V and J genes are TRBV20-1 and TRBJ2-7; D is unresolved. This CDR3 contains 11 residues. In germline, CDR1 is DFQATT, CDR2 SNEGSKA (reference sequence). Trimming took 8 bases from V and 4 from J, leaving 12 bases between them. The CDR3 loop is CSSRPLYEQYF. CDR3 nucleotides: TGCAGTTCCCGGCCTCTATACGAGCAGTACTTC.

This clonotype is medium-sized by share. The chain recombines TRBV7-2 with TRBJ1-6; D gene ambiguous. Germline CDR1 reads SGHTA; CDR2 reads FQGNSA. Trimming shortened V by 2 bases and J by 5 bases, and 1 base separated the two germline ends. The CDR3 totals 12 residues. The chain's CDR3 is CASSLNNSPLHF. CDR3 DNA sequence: TGTGCCAGCAGCTTAAATAATTCACCCCTCCACTTT.

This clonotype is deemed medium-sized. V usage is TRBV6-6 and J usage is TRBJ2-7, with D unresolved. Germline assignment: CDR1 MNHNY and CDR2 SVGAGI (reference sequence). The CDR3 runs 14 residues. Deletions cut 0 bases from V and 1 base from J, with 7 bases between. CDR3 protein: CASSYSYMSYEQYF. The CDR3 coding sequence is TGTGCCAGCAGTTACTCCTACATGTCCTACGAGCAGTACTTC.

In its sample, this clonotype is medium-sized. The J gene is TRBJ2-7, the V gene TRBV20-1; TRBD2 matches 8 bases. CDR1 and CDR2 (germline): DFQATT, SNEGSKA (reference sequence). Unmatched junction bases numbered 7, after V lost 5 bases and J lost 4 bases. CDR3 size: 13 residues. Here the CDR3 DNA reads TGCAGTGCTCCGCACACTAGCGGATACGAGCAGTACTTC. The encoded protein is CSAPHTSGYEQYF.

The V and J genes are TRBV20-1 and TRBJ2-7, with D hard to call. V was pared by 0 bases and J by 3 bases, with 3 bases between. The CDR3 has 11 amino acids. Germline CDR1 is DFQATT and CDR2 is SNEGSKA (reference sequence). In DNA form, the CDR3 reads TGCAGTGCTAGAGAAGACTACGAGCAGTACTTC. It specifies CSAREDYEQYF.

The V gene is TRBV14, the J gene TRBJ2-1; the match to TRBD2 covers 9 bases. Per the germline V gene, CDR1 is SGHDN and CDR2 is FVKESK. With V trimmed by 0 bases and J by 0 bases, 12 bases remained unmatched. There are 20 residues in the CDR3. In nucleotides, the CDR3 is TGTGCCAGCAGCCAAGAAGGCGGGAGGGCCATCTATAGCTCCTACAATGAGCAGTTCTTC. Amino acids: CASSQEGGRAIYSSYNEQFF.

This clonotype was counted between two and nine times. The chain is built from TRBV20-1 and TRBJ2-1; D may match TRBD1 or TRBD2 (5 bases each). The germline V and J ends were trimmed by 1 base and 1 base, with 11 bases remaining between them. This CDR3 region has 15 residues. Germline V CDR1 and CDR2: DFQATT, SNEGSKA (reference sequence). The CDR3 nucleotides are TGCAGTGCTAGAGGGGACGAAATTTCCTACAATGAGCAGTTCTTC. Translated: CSARGDEISYNEQFF.

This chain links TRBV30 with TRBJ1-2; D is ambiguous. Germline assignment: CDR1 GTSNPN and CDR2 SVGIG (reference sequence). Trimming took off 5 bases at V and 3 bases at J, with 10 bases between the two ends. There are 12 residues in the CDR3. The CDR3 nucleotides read TGTGCCTGGGTCGGGAGGTACTATGGCTACACCTTC. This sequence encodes CAWVGRYYGYTF.

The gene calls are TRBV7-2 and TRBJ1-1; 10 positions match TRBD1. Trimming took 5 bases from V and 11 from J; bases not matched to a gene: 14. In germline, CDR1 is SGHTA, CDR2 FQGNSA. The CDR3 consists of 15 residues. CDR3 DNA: TGTGCCAGCAGCCTAAGTTCAAGACAGGGGGCAGATGCTTTCTTT. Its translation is CASSLSSRQGADAFF.

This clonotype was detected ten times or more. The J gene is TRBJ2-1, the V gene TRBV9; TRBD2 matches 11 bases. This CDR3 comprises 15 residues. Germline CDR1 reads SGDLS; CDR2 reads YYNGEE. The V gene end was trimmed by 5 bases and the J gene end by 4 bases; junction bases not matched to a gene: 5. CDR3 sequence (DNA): TGTGCCAGCAGTACCGGGACTAGCGGATACAATGAGCAGTTCTTC. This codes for CASSTGTSGYNEQFF.

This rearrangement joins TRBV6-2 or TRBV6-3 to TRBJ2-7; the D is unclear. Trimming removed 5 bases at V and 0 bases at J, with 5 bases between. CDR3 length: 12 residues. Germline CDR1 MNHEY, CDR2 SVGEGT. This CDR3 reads CASSQSSYEQYF. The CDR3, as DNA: TGTGCCAGCAGTCAGAGCTCCTACGAGCAGTACTTC.

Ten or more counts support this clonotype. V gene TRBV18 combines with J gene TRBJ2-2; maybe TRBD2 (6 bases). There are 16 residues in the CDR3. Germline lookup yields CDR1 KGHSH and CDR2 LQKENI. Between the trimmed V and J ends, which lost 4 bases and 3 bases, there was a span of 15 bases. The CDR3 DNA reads TGTGCCAGCTCACGAGAAATAGCGGCCCACACCGGGGAGCTGTTTTTT. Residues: CASSREIAAHTGELFF.

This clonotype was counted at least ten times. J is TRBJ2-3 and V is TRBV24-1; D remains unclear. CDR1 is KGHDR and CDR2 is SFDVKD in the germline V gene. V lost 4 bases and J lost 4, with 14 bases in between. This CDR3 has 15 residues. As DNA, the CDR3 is TGTGCCACCAGTGACCCCCCCGAGCCGTCAGATACGCAGTATTTT. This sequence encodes CATSDPPEPSDTQYF.

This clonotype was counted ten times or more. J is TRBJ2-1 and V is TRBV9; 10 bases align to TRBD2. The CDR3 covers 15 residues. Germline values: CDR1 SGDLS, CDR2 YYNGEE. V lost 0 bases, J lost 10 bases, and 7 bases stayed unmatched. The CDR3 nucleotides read TGTGCCAGCAGCGTAGGGCTAGCGGGAGTTGACGAGCAGTTCTTC. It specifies CASSVGLAGVDEQFF.

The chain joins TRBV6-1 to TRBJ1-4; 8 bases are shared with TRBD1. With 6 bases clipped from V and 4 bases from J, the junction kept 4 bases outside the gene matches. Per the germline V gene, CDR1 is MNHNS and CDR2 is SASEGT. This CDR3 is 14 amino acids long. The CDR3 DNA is TGTGCCAGCAGCGGACAGGGCTATAATGAAAAACTGTTTTTT. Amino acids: CASSGQGYNEKLFF.

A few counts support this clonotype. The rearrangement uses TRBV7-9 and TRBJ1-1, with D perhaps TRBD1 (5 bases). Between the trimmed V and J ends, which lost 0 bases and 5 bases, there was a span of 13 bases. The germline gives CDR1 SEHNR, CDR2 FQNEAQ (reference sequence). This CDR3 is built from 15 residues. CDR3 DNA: TGTGCCAGCAGCTTAGCTATTAGGGGAGGGACTGAAGCTTTCTTT. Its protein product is CASSLAIRGGTEAFF.